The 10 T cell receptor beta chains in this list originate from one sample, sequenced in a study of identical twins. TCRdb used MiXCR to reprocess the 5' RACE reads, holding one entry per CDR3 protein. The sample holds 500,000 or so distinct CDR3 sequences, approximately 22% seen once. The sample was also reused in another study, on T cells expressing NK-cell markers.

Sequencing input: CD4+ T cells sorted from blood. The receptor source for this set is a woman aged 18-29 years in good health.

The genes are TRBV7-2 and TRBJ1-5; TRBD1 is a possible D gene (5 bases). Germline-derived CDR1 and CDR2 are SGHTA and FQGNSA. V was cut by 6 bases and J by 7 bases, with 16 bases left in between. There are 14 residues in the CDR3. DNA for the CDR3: TGTGCCAGCAGTCTCGGGGGGTCGTTGCAGCCCCAGCATTTT. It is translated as CASSLGGSLQPQHF.

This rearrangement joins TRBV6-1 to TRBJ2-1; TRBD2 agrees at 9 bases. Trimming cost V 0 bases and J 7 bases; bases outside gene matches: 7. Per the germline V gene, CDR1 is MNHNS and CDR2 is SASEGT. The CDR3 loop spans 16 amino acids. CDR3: CASSEAVSGGKNEQFF. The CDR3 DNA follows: TGTGCCAGCAGTGAAGCGGTCAGCGGGGGGAAAAATGAGCAGTTCTTC.

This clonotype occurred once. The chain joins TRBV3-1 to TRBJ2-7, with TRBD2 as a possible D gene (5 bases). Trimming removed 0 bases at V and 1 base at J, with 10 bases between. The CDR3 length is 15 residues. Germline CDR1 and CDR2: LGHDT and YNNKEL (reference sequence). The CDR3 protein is CASSQESAASYEQYF. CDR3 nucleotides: TGTGCCAGCAGCCAAGAGTCAGCGGCGTCCTACGAGCAGTACTTC.

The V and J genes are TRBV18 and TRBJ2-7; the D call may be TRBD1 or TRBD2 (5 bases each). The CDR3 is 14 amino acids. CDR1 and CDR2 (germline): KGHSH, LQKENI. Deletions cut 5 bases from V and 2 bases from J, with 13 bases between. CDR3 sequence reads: CASSTGTGPYEQYF. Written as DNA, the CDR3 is TGTGCCAGCTCAACCGGGACGGGACCCTACGAGCAGTACTTC.

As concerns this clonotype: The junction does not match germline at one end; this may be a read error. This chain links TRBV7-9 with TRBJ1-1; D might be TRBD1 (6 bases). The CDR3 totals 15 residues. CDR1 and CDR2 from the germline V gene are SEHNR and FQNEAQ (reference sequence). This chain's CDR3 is CASSFGTSSDTEAFF. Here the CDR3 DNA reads TGTGCCAGCAGCTTCGGGACAAGTAGCGACACCGAAGCTTTCTTT.

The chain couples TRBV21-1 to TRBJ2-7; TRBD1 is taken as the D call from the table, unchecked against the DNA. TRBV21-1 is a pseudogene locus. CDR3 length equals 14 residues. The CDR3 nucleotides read TGTGCCAGCAGCAAACCCCTCGGGACAGGGCCGTTGTCGGTC. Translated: CASSKPLGTGPLSV.

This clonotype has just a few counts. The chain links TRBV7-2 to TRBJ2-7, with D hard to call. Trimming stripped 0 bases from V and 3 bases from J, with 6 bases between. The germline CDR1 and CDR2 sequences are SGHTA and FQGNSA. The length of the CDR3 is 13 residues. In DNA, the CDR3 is TGTGCCAGCAGCTTAGCGCTGGACTACGAGCAGTACTTC. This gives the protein CASSLALDYEQYF.

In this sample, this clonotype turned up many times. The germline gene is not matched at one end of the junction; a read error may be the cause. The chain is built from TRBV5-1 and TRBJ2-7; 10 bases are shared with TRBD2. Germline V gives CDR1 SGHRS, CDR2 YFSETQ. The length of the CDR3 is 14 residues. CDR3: CASSLAGVSYEQYF. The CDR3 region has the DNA TGTGCCAGCAGTCTAGCGGGAGTCTCCTACGAGCAGTACTTC.

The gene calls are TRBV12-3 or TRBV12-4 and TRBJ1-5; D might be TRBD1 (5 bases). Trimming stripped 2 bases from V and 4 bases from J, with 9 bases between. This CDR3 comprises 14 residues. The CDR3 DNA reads TGTGCCAGCAGTTTATCAGGGCGAAATCAGCCCCAGCATTTT. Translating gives CASSLSGRNQPQHF.

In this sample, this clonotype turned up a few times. The CDR3 DNA reads TGTGCCAGCAGTTTCGAGAGTGGGAACACTGAAGCTTTCTTT. This sequence encodes CASSFESGNTEAFF. The genes are TRBV12-3 or TRBV12-4 and TRBJ1-1; no clear D. Trimming took off 3 bases at V and 1 base at J, with 9 bases between the two ends. The length of the CDR3 is 14 residues.